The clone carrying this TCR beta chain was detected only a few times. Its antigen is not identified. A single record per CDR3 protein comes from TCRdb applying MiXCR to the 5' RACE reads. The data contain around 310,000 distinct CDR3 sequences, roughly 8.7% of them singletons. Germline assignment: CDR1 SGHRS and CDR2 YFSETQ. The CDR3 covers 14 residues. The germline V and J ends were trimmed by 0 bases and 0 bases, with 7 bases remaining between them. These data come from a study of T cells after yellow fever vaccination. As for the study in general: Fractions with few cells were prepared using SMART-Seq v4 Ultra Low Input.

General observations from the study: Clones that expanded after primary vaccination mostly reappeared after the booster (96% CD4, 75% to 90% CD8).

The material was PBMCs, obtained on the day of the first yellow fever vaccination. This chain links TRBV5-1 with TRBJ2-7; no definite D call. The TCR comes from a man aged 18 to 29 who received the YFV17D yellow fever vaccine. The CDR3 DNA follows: TGCGCCAGCAGCTTGGAATTGGGCTCCTACGAGCAGTACTTC. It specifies CASSLELGSYEQYF.